The TCR beta chain under discussion was sequenced for a study of cytomegalovirus exposure and HLA in healthy donors. Note on this clone: The antigen remains unidentified.

The CDR3 is made up of 15 amino acids. Germline V gives CDR1 SGDLS, CDR2 YYNGEE. V shed 0 bases and J 2 bases; nucleotides not matched to a gene: 4. Healthy donors of bone marrow made up the group. Donors counted as nominally healthy when sampled, yet unrecorded immune exposures were likely. Findings and caveats of the study: Listed as cytomegalovirus-associated were 150 or so TCR beta chains.

It was with 60 Vbeta and 13 Jbeta primers that the PCR ran. In the authors' methods: Approximately 9.9 million shared chains were among the about 80 million unique TCR beta chains that a later analysis counted. Repertoires were generated with immunoSEQ multiplex PCR, while TCRdb's copy carries only in-frame clones and drops some. V and J calls and clone size come straight from that table; D and trimming were deduced from the DNA. The repertoire consists of 250,000 or so clones, with approximately 80% occurring once and the leading ten covering less than 8.5%. The sequenced sample was PBMCs. The receptor was derived from a woman aged 60-75 years in good health and CMV-seropositive. This rearrangement joins TRBV9 to TRBJ2-7, with 8 bases fitting TRBD2. The CDR3 DNA is TGTGCCAGCAGCGTAGCTAGCGGGCCCACCTACGAGCAGTACTTC. The encoded protein is CASSVASGPTYEQYF.